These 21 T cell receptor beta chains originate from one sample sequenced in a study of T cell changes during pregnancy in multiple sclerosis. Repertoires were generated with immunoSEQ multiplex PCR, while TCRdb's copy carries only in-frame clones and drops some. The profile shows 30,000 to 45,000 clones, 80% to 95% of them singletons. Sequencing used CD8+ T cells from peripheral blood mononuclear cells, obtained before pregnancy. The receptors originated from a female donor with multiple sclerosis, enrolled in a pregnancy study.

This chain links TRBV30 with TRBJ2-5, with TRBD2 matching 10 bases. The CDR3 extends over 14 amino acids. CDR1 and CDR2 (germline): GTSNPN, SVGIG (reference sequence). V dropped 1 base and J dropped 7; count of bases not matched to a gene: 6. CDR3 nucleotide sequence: TGTGCCTGGAGTGGGACTAGCGGAGTACGGACCCAGTACTTC. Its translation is CAWSGTSGVRTQYF.

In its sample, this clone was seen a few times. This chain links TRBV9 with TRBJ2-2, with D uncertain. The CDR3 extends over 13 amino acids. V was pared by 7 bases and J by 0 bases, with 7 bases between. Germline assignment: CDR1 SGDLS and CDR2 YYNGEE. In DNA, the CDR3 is TGTGCCAGCGGGCAGGCGAACACCGGGGAGCTGTTTTTT. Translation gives CASGQANTGELFF.

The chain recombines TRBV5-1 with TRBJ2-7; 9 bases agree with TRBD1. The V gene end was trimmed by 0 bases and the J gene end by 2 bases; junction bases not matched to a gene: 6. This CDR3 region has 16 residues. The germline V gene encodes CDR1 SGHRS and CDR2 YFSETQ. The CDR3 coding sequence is TGCGCCAGCAGCTTGGGGGACAGGGCTCCTCCCTACGAGCAGTACTTC. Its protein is CASSLGDRAPPYEQYF.

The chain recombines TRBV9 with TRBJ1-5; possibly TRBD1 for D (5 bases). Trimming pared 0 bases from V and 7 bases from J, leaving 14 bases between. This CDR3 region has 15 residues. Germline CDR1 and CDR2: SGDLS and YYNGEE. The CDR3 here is CASSVDSLQGQPQHF. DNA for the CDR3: TGTGCCAGCAGCGTAGACTCTCTCCAGGGACAGCCCCAGCATTTT.

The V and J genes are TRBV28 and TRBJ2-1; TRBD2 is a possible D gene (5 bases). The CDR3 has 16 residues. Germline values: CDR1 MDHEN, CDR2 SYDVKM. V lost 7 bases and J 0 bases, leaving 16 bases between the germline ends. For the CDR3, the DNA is TGTGCCAGCACCAAGGAGGTGGAGAGCTCCTACAATGAGCAGTTCTTC. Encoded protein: CASTKEVESSYNEQFF.

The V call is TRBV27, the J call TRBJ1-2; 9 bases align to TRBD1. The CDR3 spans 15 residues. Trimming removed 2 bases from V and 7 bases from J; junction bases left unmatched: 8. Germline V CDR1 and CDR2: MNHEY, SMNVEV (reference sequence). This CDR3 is CASSLSNRGLTGYTF. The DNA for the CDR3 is TGTGCCAGCAGTTTAAGTAACAGGGGGCTTACTGGCTACACCTTC.

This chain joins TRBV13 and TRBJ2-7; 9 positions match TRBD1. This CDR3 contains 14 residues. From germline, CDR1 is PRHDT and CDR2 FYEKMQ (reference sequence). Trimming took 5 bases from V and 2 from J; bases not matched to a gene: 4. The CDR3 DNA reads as TGTGCCAGCAGCCAAGGGGACAGGGCCTACGAGCAGTACTTC. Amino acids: CASSQGDRAYEQYF. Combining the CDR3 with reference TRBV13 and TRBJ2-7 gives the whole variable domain AAGVIQSPRHLIKEKRETATLKCYPIPRHDTVYWYQQGPGQDPQFLISFYEKMQSDKGSIPDRFSAQQFSDYHSELNMSSLELGDSALYFCASSQGDRAYEQYFGPGTRLTVT.

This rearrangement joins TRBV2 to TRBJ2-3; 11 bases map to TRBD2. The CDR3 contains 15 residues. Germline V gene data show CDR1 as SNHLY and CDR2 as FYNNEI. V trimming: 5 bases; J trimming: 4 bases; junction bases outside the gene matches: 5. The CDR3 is CASSPTSGSADTQYF. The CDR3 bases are TGTGCCAGCAGTCCAACTAGCGGGAGCGCAGATACGCAGTATTTT.

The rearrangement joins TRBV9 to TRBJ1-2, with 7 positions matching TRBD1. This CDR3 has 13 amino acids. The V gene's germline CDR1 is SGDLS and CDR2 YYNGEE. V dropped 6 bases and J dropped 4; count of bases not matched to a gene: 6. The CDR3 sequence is CASTNRDSYGYTF. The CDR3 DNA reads TGTGCCAGCACCAACCGGGACAGCTATGGCTACACCTTC.

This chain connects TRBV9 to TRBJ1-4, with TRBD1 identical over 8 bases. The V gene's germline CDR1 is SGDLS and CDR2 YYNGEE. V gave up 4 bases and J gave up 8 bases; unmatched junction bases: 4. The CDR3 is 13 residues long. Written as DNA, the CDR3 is TGTGCCAGCAGCCCGCGGGACAGGGAAAAACTGTTTTTT. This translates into CASSPRDREKLFF.

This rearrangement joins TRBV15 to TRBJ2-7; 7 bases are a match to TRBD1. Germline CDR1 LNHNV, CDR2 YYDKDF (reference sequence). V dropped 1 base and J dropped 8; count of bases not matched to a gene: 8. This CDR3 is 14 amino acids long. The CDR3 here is CATSRGTGQKKQYF. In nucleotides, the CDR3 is TGTGCCACCAGCAGAGGGACGGGACAGAAGAAGCAGTACTTC.

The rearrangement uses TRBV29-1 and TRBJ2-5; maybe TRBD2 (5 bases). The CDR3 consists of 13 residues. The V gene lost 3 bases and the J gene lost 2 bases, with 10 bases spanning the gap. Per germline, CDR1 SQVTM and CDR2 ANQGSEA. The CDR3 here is CSVERPGQETQYF. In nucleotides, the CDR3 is TGCAGCGTTGAGAGGCCGGGGCAAGAGACCCAGTACTTC.

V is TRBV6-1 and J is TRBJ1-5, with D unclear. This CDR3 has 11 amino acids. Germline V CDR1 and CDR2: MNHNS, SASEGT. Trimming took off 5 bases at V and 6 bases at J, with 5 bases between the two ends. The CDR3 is CASSSGQPQHF. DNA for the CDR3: TGTGCCAGCAGTTCCGGTCAGCCCCAGCATTTT.

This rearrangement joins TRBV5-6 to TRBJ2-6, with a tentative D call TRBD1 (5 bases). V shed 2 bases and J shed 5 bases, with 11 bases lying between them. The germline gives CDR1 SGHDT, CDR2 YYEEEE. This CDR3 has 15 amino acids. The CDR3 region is CASSFSGSRANVLTF. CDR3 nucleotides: TGTGCCAGCAGCTTTTCAGGGTCTCGGGCCAACGTCCTGACTTTC.

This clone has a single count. The CDR3 is CSARERYEQYF. The DNA for the CDR3 is TGCAGTGCTAGAGAGAGATACGAGCAGTACTTC. The chain combines TRBV20-1 with TRBJ2-7; no clear D gene. This CDR3 comprises 11 residues. V lost 0 bases, J lost 4 bases, and 4 bases lay in between. Germline V gene lookup returns CDR1 DFQATT and CDR2 SNEGSKA (reference sequence).

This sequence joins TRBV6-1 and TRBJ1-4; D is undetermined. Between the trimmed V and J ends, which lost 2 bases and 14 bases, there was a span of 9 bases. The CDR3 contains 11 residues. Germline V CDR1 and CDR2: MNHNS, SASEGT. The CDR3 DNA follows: TGTGCCAGCAGTGAACGGACTGGGCTGTTTTTT. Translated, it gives CASSERTGLFF.

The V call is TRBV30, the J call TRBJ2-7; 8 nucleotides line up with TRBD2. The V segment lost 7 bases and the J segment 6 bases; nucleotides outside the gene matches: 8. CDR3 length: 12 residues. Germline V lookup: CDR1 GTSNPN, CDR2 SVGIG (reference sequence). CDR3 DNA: TGTGCCTTTCCGAGCGGGAGCGGCGAGCAGTACTTC. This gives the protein CAFPSGSGEQYF.

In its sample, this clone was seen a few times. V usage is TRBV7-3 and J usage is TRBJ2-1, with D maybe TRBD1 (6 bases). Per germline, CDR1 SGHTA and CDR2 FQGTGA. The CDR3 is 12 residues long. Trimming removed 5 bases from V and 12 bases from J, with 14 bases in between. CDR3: CASSLGQGRQFF. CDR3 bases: TGTGCCAGCAGCCTAGGGCAGGGGAGGCAGTTCTTC.

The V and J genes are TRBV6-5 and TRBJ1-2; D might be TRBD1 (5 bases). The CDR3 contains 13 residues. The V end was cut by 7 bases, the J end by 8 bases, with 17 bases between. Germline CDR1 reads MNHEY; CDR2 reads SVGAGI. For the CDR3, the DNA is TGTGCCAGCACCCCGTGGCAGGGTGGAGGCTACACCTTC. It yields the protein CASTPWQGGGYTF.

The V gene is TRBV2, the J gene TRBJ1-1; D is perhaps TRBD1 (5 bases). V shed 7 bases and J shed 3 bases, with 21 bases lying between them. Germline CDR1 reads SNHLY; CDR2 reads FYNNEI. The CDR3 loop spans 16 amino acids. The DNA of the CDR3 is TGTGCCAGCATTCTAAGGGCTCCAGGGACTCACACTGAAGCTTTCTTT. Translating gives CASILRAPGTHTEAFF.

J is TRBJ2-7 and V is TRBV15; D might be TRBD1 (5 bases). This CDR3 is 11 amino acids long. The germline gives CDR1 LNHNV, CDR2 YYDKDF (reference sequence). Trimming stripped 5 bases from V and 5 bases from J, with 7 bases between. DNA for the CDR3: TGTGCCACCAGCGACAGCGACGAGCAGTACTTC. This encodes CATSDSDEQYF.